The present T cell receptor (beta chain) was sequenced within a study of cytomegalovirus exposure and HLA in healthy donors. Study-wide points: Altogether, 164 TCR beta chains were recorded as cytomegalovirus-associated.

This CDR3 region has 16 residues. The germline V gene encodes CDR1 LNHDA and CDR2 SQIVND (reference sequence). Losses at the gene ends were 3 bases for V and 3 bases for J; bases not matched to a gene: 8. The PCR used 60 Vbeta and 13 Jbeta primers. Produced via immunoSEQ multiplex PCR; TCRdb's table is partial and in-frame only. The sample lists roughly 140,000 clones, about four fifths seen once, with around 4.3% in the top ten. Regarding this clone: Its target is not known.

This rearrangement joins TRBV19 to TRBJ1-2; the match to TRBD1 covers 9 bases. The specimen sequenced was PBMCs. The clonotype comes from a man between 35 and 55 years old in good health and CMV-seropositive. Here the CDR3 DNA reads TGTGCCAGTAGTATCCGGGACAGGGTAATCCACTATGGCTACACCTTC. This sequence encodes CASSIRDRVIHYGYTF.